This entry lists 9 T cell receptor beta chains sequenced from one sample in a study of T cell responses to AZD1222 COVID-19 vaccine. Data came from immunoSEQ multiplex PCR; TCRdb stores just in-frame clones and leaves some out. The data show tens of thousands of clones, around 90% seen once. The specimen was peripheral blood, collected on day 0 of MenACWY control vaccination. The origin of the receptors is an adult in good health.

The chain couples TRBV12-5 to TRBJ2-5; D possibly corresponds to TRBD2 (7 bases). Deletions cut 7 bases from V and 5 bases from J, with 20 bases between. Germline V gene sequence: CDR1 LGHNT, CDR2 FRNRAP. The CDR3 is 15 amino acids. The CDR3 nucleotides are TGTGCTAGTGCCCCTGGCGGGGGCCGCTCGGAGACCCAGTACTTC. The encoded protein is CASAPGGGRSETQYF.

In its sample, this clone was seen a few times. The chain recombines TRBV18 with TRBJ1-1; tentatively, D is TRBD1 (6 bases). The CDR3 spans 14 residues. From germline, CDR1 is KGHSH and CDR2 LQKENI. V was trimmed by 4 bases and J by 3 bases, leaving 12 bases between them. Here the CDR3 reads CASSLRQADTEAFF. Written as DNA, the CDR3 is TGTGCCAGCTCACTCCGACAGGCGGACACTGAAGCTTTCTTT. Combining the CDR3 with reference TRBV18 and TRBJ1-1 gives the whole variable domain NAGVMQNPRHLVRRRGQEARLRCSPMKGHSHVYWYRQLPEEGLKFMVYLQKENIIDESGMPKERFSAEFPKEGPSILRIQQVVRGDSAAYFCASSLRQADTEAFFGQGTRLTVV.

The chain uses TRBV24-1 and TRBJ1-2, with D perhaps TRBD1 (6 bases). The CDR3 is 14 amino acids. V dropped 2 bases and J dropped 3 bases, with 9 bases sitting between them. CDR1 KGHDR and CDR2 SFDVKD come from the germline V gene. The CDR3: CATSDYRVDYGYTF. The CDR3 DNA follows: TGTGCCACCAGTGATTACAGGGTGGACTATGGCTACACCTTC.

The rearrangement joins TRBV2 to TRBJ1-5; possible D gene TRBD1, 5 bases. Germline V gene data show CDR1 as SNHLY and CDR2 as FYNNEI. V was cut by 4 bases and J by 0 bases, with 10 bases left in between. The CDR3 has 15 amino acids. As DNA, the CDR3 is TGTGCCAGCAGTGTCGGGACTGCTAGCAATCAGCCCCAGCATTTT. Translating it yields CASSVGTASNQPQHF.

V gene TRBV5-4 combines with J gene TRBJ2-2, with D perhaps assigned TRBD1 or TRBD2 (5 bases each). Germline values: CDR1 SGHNT, CDR2 YYREEE (reference sequence). The V gene lost 1 base and the J gene lost 2 bases, with 12 bases spanning the gap. The CDR3 has 16 residues. The CDR3 sequence: CASSLWAGGNTGELFF. The CDR3 region has the DNA TGTGCCAGCAGCTTGTGGGCTGGGGGAAACACCGGGGAGCTGTTTTTT.

The chain uses TRBV6-5 and TRBJ1-4; a weak D match, TRBD1 (5 bases). The V gene's germline CDR1 is MNHEY and CDR2 SVGAGI. This CDR3 region has 14 residues. Trimming shortened V by 0 bases and J by 8 bases, and 10 bases separated the two germline ends. CDR3 coding DNA: TGTGCCAGCAGTTACTCTCCAGGGAGGGAAAAACTGTTTTTT. It encodes CASSYSPGREKLFF.

The rearrangement uses TRBV7-2 and TRBJ2-5, with 9 bases that match TRBD1. V shed 1 base and J 4 bases; nucleotides not matched to a gene: 4. CDR3 size: 15 residues. Germline V lookup: CDR1 SGHTA, CDR2 FQGNSA. In DNA, the CDR3 is TGTGCCAGCAGCTTAGGACAGGGACAGGGAGAGACCCAGTACTTC. Translating it yields CASSLGQGQGETQYF.

The chain combines TRBV6-1 with TRBJ1-3; D is possibly TRBD1 (6 bases). The CDR3 extends over 16 amino acids. The ends were cut back, 4 bases at V and 0 bases at J, with 13 bases in the middle. Germline values: CDR1 MNHNS, CDR2 SASEGT. The chain's CDR3 is CASSGTDLGSGNTIYF. CDR3 nucleotide sequence: TGTGCCAGCAGTGGGACAGACTTAGGCTCTGGAAACACCATATATTTT.

The J gene is TRBJ1-1, the V gene TRBV5-6; the D is unclear. The CDR3 is 12 amino acids. V lost 4 bases and J lost 0, with 4 bases in between. Germline V CDR1 and CDR2: SGHDT, YYEEEE. CDR3 nucleotide sequence: TGTGCCAGCAGCCGAGTGAACACTGAAGCTTTCTTT. Translated: CASSRVNTEAFF.